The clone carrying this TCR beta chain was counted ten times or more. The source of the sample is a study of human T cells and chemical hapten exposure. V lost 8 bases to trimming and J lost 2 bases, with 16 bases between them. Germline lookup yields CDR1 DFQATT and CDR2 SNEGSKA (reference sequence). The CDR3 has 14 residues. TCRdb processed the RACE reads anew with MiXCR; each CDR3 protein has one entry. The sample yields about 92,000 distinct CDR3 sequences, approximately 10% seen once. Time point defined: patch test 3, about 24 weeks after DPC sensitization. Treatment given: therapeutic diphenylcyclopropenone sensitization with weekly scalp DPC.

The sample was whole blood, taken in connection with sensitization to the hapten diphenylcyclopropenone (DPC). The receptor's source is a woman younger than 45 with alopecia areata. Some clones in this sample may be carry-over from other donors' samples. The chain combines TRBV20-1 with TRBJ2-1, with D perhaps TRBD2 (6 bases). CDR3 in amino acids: CSPTPGLTYNEQFF. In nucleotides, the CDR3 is TGCAGTCCAACACCGGGACTTACCTACAATGAGCAGTTCTTC.